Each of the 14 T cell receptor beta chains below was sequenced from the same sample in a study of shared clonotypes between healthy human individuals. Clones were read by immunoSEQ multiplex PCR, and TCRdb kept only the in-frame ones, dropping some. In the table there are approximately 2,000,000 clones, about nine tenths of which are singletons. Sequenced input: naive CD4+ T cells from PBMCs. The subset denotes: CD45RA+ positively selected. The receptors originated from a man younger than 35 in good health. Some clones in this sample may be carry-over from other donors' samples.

DNA for the CDR3: TGTGCCAGCAGCCGGGCCGGATCTGCGGAATCCACCGTGGAGACCCAGTACTTC. This gives the protein CASSRAGSAESTVETQYF. The rearrangement joins TRBV7-9 to TRBJ2-5; D not resolved. This CDR3 has 18 amino acids. The V and J ends lost 5 bases and 5 bases respectively, with 27 bases between them. Looked up from germline, CDR1 is SEHNR and CDR2 is FQNEAQ (reference sequence). The entire variable domain, with the rest obtained from reference TRBV7-9 and TRBJ2-5, is as follows: DTGVSQNPRHKITKRGQNVTFRCDPISEHNRLYWYRQTLGQGPEFLTYFQNEAQLEKSRLLSDRFSAERPKGSFSTLEIQRTEQGDSAMYLCASSRAGSAESTVETQYFGPGTRLLVL.

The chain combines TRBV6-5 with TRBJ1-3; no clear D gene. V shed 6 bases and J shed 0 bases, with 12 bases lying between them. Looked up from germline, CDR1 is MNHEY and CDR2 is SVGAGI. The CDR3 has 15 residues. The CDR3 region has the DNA TGTGCCAGCAGCGATAAAGGGATCTCTGGAAACACCATATATTTT. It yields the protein CASSDKGISGNTIYF.

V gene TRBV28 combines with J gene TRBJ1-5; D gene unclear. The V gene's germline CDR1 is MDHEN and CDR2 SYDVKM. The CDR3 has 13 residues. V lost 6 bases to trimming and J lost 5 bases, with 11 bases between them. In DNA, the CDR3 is TGTGCCAGCAGAAACGACGTCGATCAGCCCCAGCATTTT. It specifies CASRNDVDQPQHF. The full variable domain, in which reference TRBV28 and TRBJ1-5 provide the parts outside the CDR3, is DVKVTQSSRYLVKRTGEKVFLECVQDMDHENMFWYRQDPGLGLRLIYFSYDVKMKEKGDIPEGYSVSREKKERFSLILESASTNQTSMYLCASRNDVDQPQHFGDGTRLSIL.

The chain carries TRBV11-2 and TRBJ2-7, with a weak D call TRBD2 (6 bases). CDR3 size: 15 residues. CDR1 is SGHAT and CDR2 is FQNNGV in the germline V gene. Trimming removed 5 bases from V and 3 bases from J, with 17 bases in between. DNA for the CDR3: TGTGCCAGCAGCCCGCGGAGGGTCCAGGGCTACGAGCAGTACTTC. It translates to CASSPRRVQGYEQYF.

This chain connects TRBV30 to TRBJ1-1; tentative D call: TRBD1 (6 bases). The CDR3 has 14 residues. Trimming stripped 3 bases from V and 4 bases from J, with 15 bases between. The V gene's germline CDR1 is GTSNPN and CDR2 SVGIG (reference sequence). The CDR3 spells CAWSVRGGGTEAFF. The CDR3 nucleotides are TGTGCCTGGAGCGTCAGGGGCGGAGGCACTGAAGCTTTCTTT.

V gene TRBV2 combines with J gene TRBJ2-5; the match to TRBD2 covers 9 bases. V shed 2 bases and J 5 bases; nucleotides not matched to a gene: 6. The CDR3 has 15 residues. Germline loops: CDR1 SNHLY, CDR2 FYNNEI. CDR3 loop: CASSEHAGGGETQYF. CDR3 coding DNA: TGTGCCAGCAGTGAACATGCGGGAGGGGGGGAGACCCAGTACTTC. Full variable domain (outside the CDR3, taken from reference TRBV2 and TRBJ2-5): EPEVTQTPSHQVTQMGQEVILRCVPISNHLYFYWYRQILGQKVEFLVSFYNNEISEKSEIFDDQFSVERPDGSNFTLKIRSTKLEDSAMYFCASSEHAGGGETQYFGPGTRLLVL.

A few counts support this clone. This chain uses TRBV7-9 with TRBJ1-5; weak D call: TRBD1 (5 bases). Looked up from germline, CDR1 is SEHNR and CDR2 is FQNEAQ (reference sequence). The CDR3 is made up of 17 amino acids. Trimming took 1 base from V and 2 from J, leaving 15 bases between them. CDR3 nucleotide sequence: TGTGCCAGCAGCTTAGGAGTCGGTGAGGGGCGCAATCAGCCCCAGCATTTT. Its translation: CASSLGVGEGRNQPQHF.

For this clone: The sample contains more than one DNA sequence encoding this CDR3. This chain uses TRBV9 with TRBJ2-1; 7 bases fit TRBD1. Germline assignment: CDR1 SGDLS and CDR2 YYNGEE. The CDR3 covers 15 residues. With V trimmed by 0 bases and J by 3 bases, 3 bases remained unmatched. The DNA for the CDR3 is TGTGCCAGCAGCGTAGCGGGGACAGACTACAATGAGCAGTTCTTC. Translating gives CASSVAGTDYNEQFF.

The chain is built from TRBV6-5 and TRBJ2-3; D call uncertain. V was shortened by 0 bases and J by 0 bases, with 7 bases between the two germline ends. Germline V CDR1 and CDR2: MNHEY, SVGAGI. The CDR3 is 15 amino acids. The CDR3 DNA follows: TGTGCCAGCAGTTACTCGGTGCCTAGCACAGATACGCAGTATTTT. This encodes CASSYSVPSTDTQYF.

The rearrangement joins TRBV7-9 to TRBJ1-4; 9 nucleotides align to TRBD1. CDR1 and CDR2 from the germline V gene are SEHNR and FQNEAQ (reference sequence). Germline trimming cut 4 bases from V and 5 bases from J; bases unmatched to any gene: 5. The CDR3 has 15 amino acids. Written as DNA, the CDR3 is TGTGCCAGCAGCTGGACAGGGGTCCAGAATGAAAAACTGTTTTTT. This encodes CASSWTGVQNEKLFF.

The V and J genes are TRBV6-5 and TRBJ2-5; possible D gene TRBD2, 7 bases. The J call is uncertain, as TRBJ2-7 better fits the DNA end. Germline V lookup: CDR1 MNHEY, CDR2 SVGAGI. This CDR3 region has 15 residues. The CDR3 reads CASSYSGGGLYEQYF. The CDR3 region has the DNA TGTGCCAGCAGTTACTCTGGGGGGGGCTTATACGAGCAGTACTTC.

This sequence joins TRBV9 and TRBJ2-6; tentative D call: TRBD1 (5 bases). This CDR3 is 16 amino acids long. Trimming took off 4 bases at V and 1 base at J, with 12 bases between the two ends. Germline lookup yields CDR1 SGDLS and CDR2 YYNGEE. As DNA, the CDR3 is TGTGCCAGCAGCCCCGGACACTTTTCTGGGGCCAACGTCCTGACTTTC. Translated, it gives CASSPGHFSGANVLTF.

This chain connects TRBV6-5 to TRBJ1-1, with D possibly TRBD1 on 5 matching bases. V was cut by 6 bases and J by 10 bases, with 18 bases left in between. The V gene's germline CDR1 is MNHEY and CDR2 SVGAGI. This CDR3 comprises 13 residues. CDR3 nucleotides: TGTGCCAGCAGCCCCCCGTGGGGTGGGGGAGCTTTCTTT. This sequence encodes CASSPPWGGGAFF.

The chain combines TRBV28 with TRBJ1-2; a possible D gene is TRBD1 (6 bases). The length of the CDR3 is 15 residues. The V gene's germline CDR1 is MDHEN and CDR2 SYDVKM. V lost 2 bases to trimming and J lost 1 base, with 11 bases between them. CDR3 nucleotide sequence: TGTGCCAGCAGTTTAGGGGGGACAAATAACTATGGCTACACCTTC. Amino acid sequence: CASSLGGTNNYGYTF.